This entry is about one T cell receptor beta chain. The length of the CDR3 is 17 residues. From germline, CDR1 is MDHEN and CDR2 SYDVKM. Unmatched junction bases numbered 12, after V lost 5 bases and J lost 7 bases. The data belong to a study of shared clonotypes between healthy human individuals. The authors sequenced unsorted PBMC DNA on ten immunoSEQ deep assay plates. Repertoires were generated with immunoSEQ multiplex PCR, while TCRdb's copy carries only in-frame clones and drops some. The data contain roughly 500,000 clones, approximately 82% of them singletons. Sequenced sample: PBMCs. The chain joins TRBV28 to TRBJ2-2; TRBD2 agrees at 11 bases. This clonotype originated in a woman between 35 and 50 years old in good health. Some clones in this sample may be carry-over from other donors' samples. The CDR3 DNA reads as TGTGCCAGCAGTCCCCTGGGACTAGCGGAGGGGGGCGGGGAGCTGTTTTTT. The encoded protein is CASSPLGLAEGGGELFF.